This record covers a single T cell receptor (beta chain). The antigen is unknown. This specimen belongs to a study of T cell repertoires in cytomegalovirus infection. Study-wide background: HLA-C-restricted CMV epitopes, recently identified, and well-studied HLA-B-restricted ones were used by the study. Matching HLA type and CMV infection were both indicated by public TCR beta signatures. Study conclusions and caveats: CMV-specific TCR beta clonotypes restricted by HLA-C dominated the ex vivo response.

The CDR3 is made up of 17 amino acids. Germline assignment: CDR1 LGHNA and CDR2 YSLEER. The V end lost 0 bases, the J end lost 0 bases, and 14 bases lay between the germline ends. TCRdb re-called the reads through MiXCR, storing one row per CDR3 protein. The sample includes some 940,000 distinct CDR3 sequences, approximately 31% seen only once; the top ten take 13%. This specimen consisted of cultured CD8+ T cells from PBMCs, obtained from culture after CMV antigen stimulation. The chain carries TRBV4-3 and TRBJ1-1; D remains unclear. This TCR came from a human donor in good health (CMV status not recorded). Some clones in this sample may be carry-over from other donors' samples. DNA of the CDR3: TGCGCCAGCAGCCAAGAAAGTCGAGCGGACGTGAACACTGAAGCTTTCTTT. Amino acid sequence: CASSQESRADVNTEAFF.